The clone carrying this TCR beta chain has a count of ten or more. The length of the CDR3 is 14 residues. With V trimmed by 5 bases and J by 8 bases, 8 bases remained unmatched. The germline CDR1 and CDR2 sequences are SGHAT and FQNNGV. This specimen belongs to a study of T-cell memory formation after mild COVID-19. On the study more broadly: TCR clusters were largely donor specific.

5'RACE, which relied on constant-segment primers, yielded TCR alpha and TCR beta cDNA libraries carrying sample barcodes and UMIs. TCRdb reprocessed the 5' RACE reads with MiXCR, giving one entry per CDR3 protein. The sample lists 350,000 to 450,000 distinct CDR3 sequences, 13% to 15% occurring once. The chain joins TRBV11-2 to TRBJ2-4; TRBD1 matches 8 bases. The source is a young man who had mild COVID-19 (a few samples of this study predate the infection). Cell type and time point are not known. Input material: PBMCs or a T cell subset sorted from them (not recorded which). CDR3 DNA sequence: TGTGCCAGCAGCAACGGGGGCAGGGGGCACATTCAGTACTTC. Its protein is CASSNGGRGHIQYF.